This T cell receptor beta chain is drawn from a study of T cell changes during pregnancy in multiple sclerosis. Sequencing was performed with immunoSEQ multiplex PCR; in TCRdb, only in-frame clones are kept and a portion is missing. The table records around 70,000 clones, over 85% of them present only once. Germline trimming cut 5 bases from V and 1 base from J; bases unmatched to any gene: 9. The CDR3 loop spans 16 amino acids. The germline V gene has CDR1 SGHTA and CDR2 FQGTGA. This receptor was identified in a female donor with multiple sclerosis, enrolled in a pregnancy study. This material consisted of peripheral blood, taken in the second trimester of pregnancy. The V and J genes are TRBV7-3 and TRBJ2-5, with TRBD2 identical over 8 bases. CDR3 sequence reads: CASSLVSSGAQETQYF. DNA of the CDR3: TGTGCCAGCAGCCTCGTGAGTAGCGGGGCCCAAGAGACCCAGTACTTC.